This T cell receptor (beta chain) appears in the sequencing data of a study of graft-versus-host responses after intestinal transplantation. Turning to the study itself: The whole recipient group had anti-thymocyte globulin induction followed by tacrolimus and steroids for two to three years. Findings and limits, study-wide: GvH clones turned up in recipient marrow; some had shown up first in ileum or blood. The study associated peak circulating GvH clone levels with early post-transplant HvG declines. Clonal ratios of graft-versus-host to host-versus-graft in allografts were high for patients exhibiting graft-donor T cell macrochimerism.

Concerning this clone: Antigen specificity is unknown.

CDR1 GTSNPN and CDR2 SVGIG come from the germline V gene (reference sequence). This CDR3 has 16 residues. J was trimmed by 2 bases and V by 5 bases; bases with no gene match: 9. Clones were sequenced by immunoSEQ multiplex PCR, and TCRdb holds only the in-frame ones, with some missing. The table lists roughly 100,000 clones, about 88% of them singletons. The starting material was unstimulated CD4+ T cells sorted from spleen or lymph node cells, obtained before intestinal transplant. The genes are TRBV30 and TRBJ2-2; 9 bases fit TRBD1. This sequence originates from a human donor who received an intestinal transplant. CDR3: CAWFRGTGTNTGELFF. CDR3 in DNA: TGTGCCTGGTTCCGAGGGACAGGGACTAACACCGGGGAGCTGTTTTTT.